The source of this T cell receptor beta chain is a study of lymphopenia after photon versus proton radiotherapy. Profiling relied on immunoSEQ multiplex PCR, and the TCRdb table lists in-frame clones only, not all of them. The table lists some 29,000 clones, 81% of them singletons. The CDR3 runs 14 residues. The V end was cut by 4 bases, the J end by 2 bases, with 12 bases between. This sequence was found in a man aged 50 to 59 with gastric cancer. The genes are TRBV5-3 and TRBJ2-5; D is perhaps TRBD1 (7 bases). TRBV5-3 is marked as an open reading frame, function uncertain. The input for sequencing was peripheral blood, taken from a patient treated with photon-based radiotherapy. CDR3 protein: CARSGGTEQETQYF. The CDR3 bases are TGTGCCAGAAGCGGCGGGACAGAGCAAGAGACCCAGTACTTC.